The source of this TCR beta chain is a study of identical twins. V gave up 4 bases and J gave up 1 base, with 7 bases separating them. The CDR3 loop spans 13 amino acids. Germline lookup yields CDR1 MNHEY and CDR2 SVGAGI. MiXCR was run by TCRdb on the 5' RACE reads, yielding one entry per CDR3 protein. Among 300,000 to 400,000 distinct CDR3 sequences, over 9% were seen once, and the ten largest hold 6% to 9%. In addition, the sample was reused for a study of yellow fever vaccine responses in identical twins.

The source material was CD8+ T cells sorted from blood. The sequence was obtained from a young woman in good health. This chain uses TRBV6-5 with TRBJ1-2; D unresolved. The CDR3 spells CASSSDLNYGYTF. The CDR3 DNA follows: TGTGCCAGCAGTTCGGACCTTAACTATGGCTACACCTTC.